The source of this T cell receptor (beta chain) is a study of neurological immune-mediated disorders. The team produced cDNA through 5'RACE using 10-nucleotide random UMIs. TCRdb re-derived calls from the 5' RACE reads in MiXCR, one entry per CDR3 protein. This table holds about 62,000 distinct CDR3 sequences, 4% to 6% found once. Germline V gene lookup returns CDR1 SGHDN and CDR2 FVKESK. The CDR3 length is 13 residues. J was trimmed by 9 bases and V by 1 base; bases with no gene match: 3. PBMCs numbering 2 million and stored at -80 C yielded the unsorted libraries. General study results and limits: None of the CDR3 amino acid sequences of expanded clones recurred across subjects, suggesting private repertoires in all groups.

This clonotype has at least ten counts. The antigen is undetermined. The sample consisted of PBMCs. This chain uses TRBV14 with TRBJ2-1; 7 bases line up with TRBD2. This sequence was found in a woman aged 45-59 years with multiple sclerosis. The CDR3 DNA sequence: TGTGCCAGCAGCCAAGTGGAGCGGGGTGAGCAGTTCTTC. It translates to CASSQVERGEQFF.